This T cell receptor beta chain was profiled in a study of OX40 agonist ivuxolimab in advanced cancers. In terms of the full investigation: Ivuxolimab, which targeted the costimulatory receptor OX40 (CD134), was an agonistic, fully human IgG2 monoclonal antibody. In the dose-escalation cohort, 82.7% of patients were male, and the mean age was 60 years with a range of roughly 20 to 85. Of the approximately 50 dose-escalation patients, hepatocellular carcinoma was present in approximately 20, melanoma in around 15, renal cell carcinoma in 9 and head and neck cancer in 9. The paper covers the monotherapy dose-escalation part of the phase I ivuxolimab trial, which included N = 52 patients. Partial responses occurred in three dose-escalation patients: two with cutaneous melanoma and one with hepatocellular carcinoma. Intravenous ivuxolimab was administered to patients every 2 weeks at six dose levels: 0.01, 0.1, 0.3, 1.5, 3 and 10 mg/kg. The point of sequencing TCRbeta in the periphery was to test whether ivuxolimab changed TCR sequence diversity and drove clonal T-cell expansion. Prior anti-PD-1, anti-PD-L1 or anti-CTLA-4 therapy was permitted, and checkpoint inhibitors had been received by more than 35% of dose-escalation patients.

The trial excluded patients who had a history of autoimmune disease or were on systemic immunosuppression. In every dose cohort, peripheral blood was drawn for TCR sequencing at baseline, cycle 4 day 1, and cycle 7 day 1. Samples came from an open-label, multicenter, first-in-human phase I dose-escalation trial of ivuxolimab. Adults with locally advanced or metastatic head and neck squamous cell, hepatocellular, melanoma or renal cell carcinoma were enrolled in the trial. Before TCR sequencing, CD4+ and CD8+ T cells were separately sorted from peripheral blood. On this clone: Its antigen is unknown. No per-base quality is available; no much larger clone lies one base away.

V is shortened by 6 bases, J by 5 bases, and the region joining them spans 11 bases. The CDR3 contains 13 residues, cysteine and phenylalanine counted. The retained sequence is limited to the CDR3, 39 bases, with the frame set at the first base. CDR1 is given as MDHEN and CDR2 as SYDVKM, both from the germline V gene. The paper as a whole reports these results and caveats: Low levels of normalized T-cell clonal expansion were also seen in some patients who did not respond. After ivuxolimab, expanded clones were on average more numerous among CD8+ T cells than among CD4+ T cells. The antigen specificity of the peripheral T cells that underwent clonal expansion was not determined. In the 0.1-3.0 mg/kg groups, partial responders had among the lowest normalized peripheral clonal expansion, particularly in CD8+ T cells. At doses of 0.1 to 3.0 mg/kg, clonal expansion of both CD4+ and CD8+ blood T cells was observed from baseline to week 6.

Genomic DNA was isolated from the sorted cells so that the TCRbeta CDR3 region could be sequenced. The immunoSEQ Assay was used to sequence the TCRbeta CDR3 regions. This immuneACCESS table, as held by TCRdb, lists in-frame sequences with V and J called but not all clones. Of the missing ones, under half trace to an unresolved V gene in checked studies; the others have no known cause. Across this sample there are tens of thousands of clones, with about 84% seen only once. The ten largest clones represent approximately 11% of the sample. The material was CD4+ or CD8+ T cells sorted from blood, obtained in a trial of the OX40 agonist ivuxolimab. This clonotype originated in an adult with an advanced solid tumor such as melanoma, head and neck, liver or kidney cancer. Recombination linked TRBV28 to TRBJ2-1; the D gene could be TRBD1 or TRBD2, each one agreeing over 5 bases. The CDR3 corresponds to CASSNGANNEQFF. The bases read TGTGCCAGCAGCAACGGGGCTAACAATGAGCAGTTCTTC.